This T cell receptor beta chain was retrieved from a study of cytomegalovirus exposure and HLA in healthy donors. Points from the study as a whole: Some highly shared sequence variants likely arose as a pipeline artifact. Cytomegalovirus association was listed for 170 or so TCR beta chains.

With regard to this clone: Antigen specificity is unknown.

CDR1 is SEHNR and CDR2 is FQNEAQ in the germline V gene (reference sequence). The CDR3 spans 12 residues. Trimming pared 1 base from V and 5 bases from J, leaving 6 bases between. The PCR had 60 Vbeta and 13 Jbeta primers. Assay used: immunoSEQ multiplex PCR; TCRdb lists only in-frame clones, some missing. This table has a few hundred thousand clones, approximately 80% appearing once. Sequenced material: PBMCs. This receptor was identified in a man younger than 45 in good health and CMV-seronegative. The chain has TRBV7-9 and TRBJ2-7; the D is unclear. CDR3 sequence (DNA): TGTGCCAGCAGCTTAGGAAGCCACGAGCAGTACTTC. The encoded protein is CASSLGSHEQYF.